A single sample is the source of the 19 T cell receptor beta chains below, sequenced in a study of blood T cell repertoires in COVID-19. This table comes from immunoSEQ multiplex PCR, and its TCRdb copy is limited to in-frame clones, with some not included. The data hold about 380,000 clones, with roughly 91% observed a single time. The sample consisted of PBMCs or T cells enriched from blood (not recorded which). These receptors were taken from a woman aged 18 to 35 who had recovered from COVID-19.

The chain links TRBV3-1 (or the pseudogene TRBV3-2) to TRBJ2-1, with a weak D call TRBD2 (7 bases). The CDR3 spans 17 residues. Looked up from germline, CDR1 is LGHDT and CDR2 is YNNKEL (reference sequence). V was clipped by 0 bases and J by 0 bases, with 12 bases between them. In nucleotides, the CDR3 is TGTGCCAGCAGCCAAGAATTTGGGGGGGCCTCCTACAATGAGCAGTTCTTC. Protein product: CASSQEFGGASYNEQFF.

V gene TRBV5-1 combines with J gene TRBJ2-5; TRBD2 matches at 14 bases. CDR3 length equals 17 residues. The germline gives CDR1 SGHRS, CDR2 YFSETQ. The J segment lost 0 bases and the V segment lost 4 bases, leaving 5 bases of the junction unmatched. CDR3 nucleotides: TGCGCCAGCAGCCTTTGGACTAGCGGGGGGTACCAAGAGACCCAGTACTTC. Protein product: CASSLWTSGGYQETQYF. Supplemented by reference TRBV5-1 and TRBJ2-5, the full variable domain reads KAGVTQTPRYLIKTRGQQVTLSCSPISGHRSVSWYQQTPGQGLQFLFEYFSETQRNKGNFPGRFSGRQFSNSRSEMNVSTLELGDSALYLCASSLWTSGGYQETQYFGPGTRLLVL.

J is TRBJ1-5 and V is TRBV5-1; unclear D gene. This CDR3 has 13 residues. The V gene lost 0 bases and the J gene lost 8 bases, with 9 bases spanning the gap. Germline CDR1 and CDR2: SGHRS and YFSETQ. CDR3 region: CASSLGVEEPQHF. The CDR3 DNA follows: TGCGCCAGCAGCTTGGGAGTAGAGGAGCCCCAGCATTTT.

The genes are TRBV30 and TRBJ1-4; a possible D gene is TRBD1 (5 bases). Germline V gene sequence: CDR1 GTSNPN, CDR2 SVGIG (reference sequence). The CDR3 has 14 residues. V lost 0 bases to trimming and J lost 9 bases, with 14 bases between them. The CDR3 region has the DNA TGTGCCTGGAGTGTAAAACAGGTTGGAAAAAAACTGTTTTTT. Protein: CAWSVKQVGKKLFF.

The chain uses TRBV4-1 and TRBJ1-1; D remains unclear. This CDR3 contains 13 residues. Germline-derived CDR1 and CDR2 are MGHRA and YSYEKL. V lost 2 bases to trimming and J lost 11 bases, with 15 bases between them. CDR3 DNA sequence: TGCGCCAGCAGCCAATACCCCTTCCCCGGGGCTTTCTTT. Its protein product is CASSQYPFPGAFF.

The chain combines TRBV6-1 with TRBJ2-7; 7 positions agree with TRBD2. The germline V gene encodes CDR1 MNHNS and CDR2 SASEGT. The length of the CDR3 is 15 residues. The V segment lost 1 base and the J segment 3 bases; nucleotides outside the gene matches: 6. Here the CDR3 reads CASSEGLAVHYEQYF. CDR3 sequence (DNA): TGTGCCAGCAGTGAAGGGCTAGCGGTGCACTACGAGCAGTACTTC.

This chain uses TRBV30 with TRBJ1-2, with D possibly being TRBD1 (5 bases). The CDR3 is 10 residues long. The germline CDR1 and CDR2 sequences are GTSNPN and SVGIG (reference sequence). V was cut by 6 bases and J by 7 bases, with 9 bases left in between. The CDR3 loop is CACSQAGYTF. CDR3 nucleotide sequence: TGTGCCTGCTCACAGGCTGGCTACACCTTC.

J is TRBJ1-4 and V is TRBV7-6, with TRBD1 matching over 8 bases. The length of the CDR3 is 14 residues. With 6 bases clipped from V and 8 bases from J, the junction kept 8 bases outside the gene matches. CDR1 and CDR2 from the germline V gene are SGHVS and FNYEAQ. The CDR3 coding sequence is TGTGCCAGCAGAAAGGGCAGGGGGCAGGAAAAACTGTTTTTT. It encodes CASRKGRGQEKLFF.

The chain joins TRBV2 to TRBJ1-6; tentatively, D is TRBD1 (5 bases). V was clipped by 7 bases and J by 7 bases, with 14 bases between them. The CDR3 loop spans 14 amino acids. The germline gives CDR1 SNHLY, CDR2 FYNNEI. CDR3 region: CASKDAGRNSPLHF. CDR3 DNA sequence: TGTGCCAGCAAGGACGCAGGGCGAAATTCACCCCTCCACTTT.

The rearrangement links TRBV9 to TRBJ1-2; a possible D gene is TRBD1 (5 bases). Trimming removed 0 bases from V and 3 bases from J, with 9 bases in between. Per the germline V gene, CDR1 is SGDLS and CDR2 is YYNGEE. CDR3 length: 14 amino acids. The CDR3, as DNA: TGTGCCAGCAGCGTAGGTCCGGGGGACTATGGCTACACCTTC. It specifies CASSVGPGDYGYTF.

The rearrangement joins TRBV27 to TRBJ2-7; tentative D call: TRBD1 (5 bases). The CDR3 is 15 amino acids. Trimming pared 5 bases from V and 6 bases from J, leaving 20 bases between. Germline V gives CDR1 MNHEY, CDR2 SMNVEV (reference sequence). The CDR3 DNA sequence: TGTGCCAGCAGTCCGCCCAGGGCGTCCCTTGGCGAGCAGTACTTC. Translated: CASSPPRASLGEQYF.

This chain connects TRBV10-3 to TRBJ1-2, with D possibly matching TRBD1 (6 bases). This CDR3 spans 13 amino acids. CDR1 and CDR2 (germline): ENHRY, SYGVKD. V shed 2 bases and J shed 8 bases, with 12 bases lying between them. As DNA, the CDR3 is TGTGCCATCAGTGAGGGGCAGGGGAAGGGCTACACCTTC. Translated, it gives CAISEGQGKGYTF.

The CDR3 loop is CAISDSGDTESGNTIYF. The CDR3 DNA sequence: TGTGCCATCAGTGATTCAGGGGACACGGAATCTGGAAACACCATATATTTT. This chain links TRBV10-3 with TRBJ1-3, with a possible D match to TRBD1 (6 bases). The germline V and J ends were trimmed by 3 bases and 1 base, with 16 bases remaining between them. CDR3 size: 17 residues. Germline V CDR1 and CDR2: ENHRY, SYGVKD.

This clone showed up just once. The genes are TRBV5-5 and TRBJ2-7; tentatively, D is TRBD1 (5 bases). Deletions cut 1 base from V and 5 bases from J, with 13 bases between. The CDR3 spans 14 residues. Germline V gene sequence: CDR1 SGHKS, CDR2 YYEKEE (reference sequence). The CDR3 here is CASSLPQGAHEQYF. CDR3 DNA sequence: TGTGCCAGCAGCTTGCCGCAAGGGGCCCACGAGCAGTACTTC.

The chain couples TRBV9 to TRBJ2-1; weak D call: TRBD1 (6 bases). Between the trimmed V and J ends, which lost 4 bases and 1 base, there was a span of 12 bases. The CDR3 is made up of 15 amino acids. The germline V gene encodes CDR1 SGDLS and CDR2 YYNGEE. The CDR3 nucleotides are TGTGCCAGCAGCCCACAGGGTAGGTCCTACAATGAGCAGTTCTTC. This codes for CASSPQGRSYNEQFF.

V and J are TRBV19 and TRBJ2-2, with 7 bases identical to TRBD1. From germline, CDR1 is LNHDA and CDR2 SQIVND (reference sequence). This CDR3 comprises 15 residues. J gave up 3 bases and V 7 bases, and 8 bases lay outside the gene matches. The CDR3 reads CASTAGTAHTGELFF. The CDR3 coding sequence is TGTGCCAGTACCGCCGGGACAGCCCACACCGGGGAGCTGTTTTTT.

This chain's CDR3 is CASSREDRGDEKLFF. CDR3 nucleotides: TGTGCCAGTAGTAGGGAGGACAGGGGAGACGAAAAACTGTTTTTT. The V and J genes are TRBV19 and TRBJ1-4; TRBD1 matches 9 bases. In germline, CDR1 is LNHDA, CDR2 SQIVND (reference sequence). The ends lost 4 bases at V and 8 bases at J; junction bases unmatched: 8. The CDR3 contains 15 residues.

V is TRBV15 and J is TRBJ1-1, with D hard to call. This CDR3 spans 15 amino acids. Germline V lookup: CDR1 LNHNV, CDR2 YYDKDF (reference sequence). Trimming removed 2 bases from V and 1 base from J, with 11 bases in between. The CDR3 nucleotides are TGTGCCACCAGCAGATCAGGACGGGGGAACACTGAAGCTTTCTTT. This encodes CATSRSGRGNTEAFF. The full variable domain, in which reference TRBV15 and TRBJ1-1 provide the parts outside the CDR3, is DAMVIQNPRYQVTQFGKPVTLSCSQTLNHNVMYWYQQKSSQAPKLLFHYYDKDFNNEADTPDNFQSRRPNTSFCFLDIRSPGLGDTAMYLCATSRSGRGNTEAFFGQGTRLTVV.

The gene calls are TRBV5-6 and TRBJ1-1, with TRBD1 as a possible D gene (6 bases). CDR1 is SGHDT and CDR2 is YYEEEE in the germline V gene. The CDR3 spans 16 residues. Trimming removed 5 bases from V and 0 bases from J, with 17 bases in between. CDR3 loop: CASSGVRGRMNTEAFF. CDR3 nucleotide sequence: TGTGCCAGCAGTGGGGTCAGGGGCAGAATGAACACTGAAGCTTTCTTT.